This T cell receptor (beta chain) is drawn from a study of blood T cell repertoires in COVID-19. Study-wide background: Sites across the United States, Italy and Spain contributed samples from acute and convalescent COVID-19. Sources were T cells, B-cell-depleted T cells, or PBMCs; the material itself was cDNA or gDNA.

This CDR3 has 16 residues. V was pared by 4 bases and J by 3 bases, with 8 bases of the junction left unmatched. Germline loops: CDR1 SGHAT, CDR2 FQNNGV. Generated by immunoSEQ multiplex PCR, the TCRdb table keeps only in-frame clones and is missing some. The sample lists roughly 160,000 clones; more than 75% were seen once. Enrolled during active infection, Seattle patients were then followed longitudinally. The chain has TRBV11-2 and TRBJ2-1; 8 bases match TRBD2. The sequenced material came from peripheral blood. This sequence was found in a woman in her 50s with COVID-19, enrolled during active disease. The CDR3 loop is CASSSSGGPSYNEQFF. CDR3 nucleotide sequence: TGTGCCAGCAGCTCCTCGGGGGGGCCGAGCTACAATGAGCAGTTCTTC.